One and the same sample provided the 17 T cell receptor beta chains below, sequenced in a study of T cells in Graves' hyperthyroidism and ophthalmopathy. Authors of the study amplified TCR beta CDR3 regions from RNA transcripts. HTBI primers drove first-round RT-PCR of the TCR CDR3. A single record per CDR3 protein comes from TCRdb applying MiXCR to the multiplex PCR reads. The data contain roughly 200,000 distinct CDR3 sequences, about a sixth of them singletons. The sequencing input was blood. The receptors shown here come from a woman aged 50 to 65 with Graves' hyperthyroidism.

This clonotype showed up many times. The chain carries TRBV5-4 and TRBJ2-3; either TRBD1 or TRBD2 may fit D (5 bases each). Per the germline V gene, CDR1 is SGHNT and CDR2 is YYREEE (reference sequence). Trimming took off 2 bases at V and 4 bases at J, with 17 bases between the two ends. CDR3 length equals 16 residues. The CDR3 nucleotides are TGTGCCAGCAGCTTAAGGAGGCAGGGTGGGTCAGATACGCAGTATTTT. It yields the protein CASSLRRQGGSDTQYF.

The sample holds many counts of this clonotype. This sequence joins TRBV20-1 and TRBJ1-5; D unresolved. The CDR3 covers 11 residues. The germline V gene has CDR1 DFQATT and CDR2 SNEGSKA (reference sequence). The V gene lost 6 bases and the J gene lost 6 bases, with 9 bases spanning the gap. The CDR3 spells CSAANTQPQHF. CDR3 in DNA: TGCAGTGCGGCCAACACTCAGCCCCAGCATTTT.

This clonotype was recorded many times. The DNA for the CDR3 is TGTGCCAGCAGCGCCGGGACTAGCGGGCTCACAGATACGCAGTATTTT. This gives the protein CASSAGTSGLTDTQYF. The V gene is TRBV11-2, the J gene TRBJ2-3; 12 nucleotides align to TRBD2. V trimming: 5 bases; J trimming: 2 bases; junction bases outside the gene matches: 5. Per germline, CDR1 SGHAT and CDR2 FQNNGV. The CDR3 loop spans 16 amino acids.

V usage is TRBV4-1 and J usage is TRBJ2-4; D uncertain. The CDR3 runs 13 residues. The V and J ends lost 0 bases and 10 bases respectively, with 10 bases between them. CDR1 is MGHRA and CDR2 is YSYEKL in the germline V gene. The CDR3 nucleotides read TGCGCCAGCAGCCAAGATCAACAGCCTATTCAGTACTTC. Encoded protein: CASSQDQQPIQYF.

The gene calls are TRBV28 and TRBJ2-5; possibly TRBD2 for D (7 bases). CDR1 and CDR2 from the germline V gene are MDHEN and SYDVKM. The CDR3 sequence is 15 residues long. Trimming pared 6 bases from V and 1 base from J, leaving 15 bases between. The CDR3 coding sequence is TGTGCCAGCAGATTCTCGGGGGGCGGCCAAGAGACCCAGTACTTC. Translating it yields CASRFSGGGQETQYF.

This clonotype has more than one count but fewer than ten. This chain connects TRBV18 to TRBJ1-3; D gene unclear. Germline V gene lookup returns CDR1 KGHSH and CDR2 LQKENI. The CDR3 spans 17 residues. V was pared by 0 bases and J by 0 bases, with 12 bases between. CDR3 in amino acids: CASSPPFGGYSGNTIYF. In DNA form, the CDR3 reads TGTGCCAGCTCACCACCCTTTGGCGGCTACTCTGGAAACACCATATATTTT.

The chain uses TRBV5-5 and TRBJ2-4; weak D call: TRBD1 (6 bases). The CDR3 covers 15 residues. V was trimmed by 4 bases and J by 3 bases, leaving 14 bases between them. Germline V gene data show CDR1 as SGHKS and CDR2 as YYEKEE (reference sequence). For the CDR3, the DNA is TGTGCCAGCAGCCAACAGGGTTTGGGCAAAAACATTCAGTACTTC. Protein sequence: CASSQQGLGKNIQYF. Using reference TRBV5-5 and TRBJ2-4 for the parts outside the CDR3, the full variable domain is DAGVTQSPTHLIKTRGQQVTLRCSPISGHKSVSWYQQVLGQGPQFIFQYYEKEERGRGNFPDRFSARQFPNYSSELNVNALLLGDSALYLCASSQQGLGKNIQYFGAGTRLSVL.

V and J are TRBV10-1 and TRBJ2-7, with D hard to call. There are 14 residues in the CDR3. V dropped 0 bases and J dropped 6 bases, with 12 bases sitting between them. The germline V gene encodes CDR1 WNHNN and CDR2 SYGVQD (reference sequence). The CDR3 region has the DNA TGCGCCAGCAGTGAGTCTCCGACGGGTGGCGAGCAGTACTTC. Amino acids: CASSESPTGGEQYF.

This clonotype was found a few times. This sequence joins TRBV20-1 and TRBJ2-3; D gene uncertain. The CDR3 has 16 amino acids. V lost 0 bases and J 0 bases, leaving 13 bases between the germline ends. Germline V gives CDR1 DFQATT, CDR2 SNEGSKA (reference sequence). CDR3 in DNA: TGCAGTGCTAGAGAGCGGCTCGGATCTAGCACAGATACGCAGTATTTT. It yields the protein CSARERLGSSTDTQYF.

The chain recombines TRBV19 with TRBJ2-3; 8 positions match TRBD1. The junction had 6 bases not matched to a gene; V was cut back by 7 bases and J by 3 bases. The CDR3 covers 14 residues. Germline V gene sequence: CDR1 LNHDA, CDR2 SQIVND (reference sequence). In nucleotides, the CDR3 is TGTGCCAGTAAAAAACAGGGGGGTACAGATACGCAGTATTTT. Amino acids: CASKKQGGTDTQYF. Based on the CDR3 plus reference TRBV19 and TRBJ2-3, the full variable domain is DGGITQSPKYLFRKEGQNVTLSCEQNLNHDAMYWYRQDPGQGLRLIYYSQIVNDFQKGDIAEGYSVSREKKESFPLTVTSAQKNPTAFYLCASKKQGGTDTQYFGPGTRLTVL.

This clonotype was counted at least ten times. The V and J genes are TRBV27 and TRBJ2-3; 10 positions agree with TRBD2. The V gene end was trimmed by 5 bases and the J gene end by 1 base; junction bases not matched to a gene: 3. The CDR3 is made up of 15 amino acids. Germline CDR1 and CDR2: MNHEY and SMNVEV (reference sequence). The CDR3 is CASSLGTSGTDTQYF. The DNA for the CDR3 is TGTGCCAGCAGTCTCGGGACTAGCGGCACAGATACGCAGTATTTT.

The chain employs TRBV29-1 and TRBJ1-1; possibly TRBD1 for D (6 bases). The CDR3 runs to 14 residues. From germline, CDR1 is SQVTM and CDR2 ANQGSEA. V was pared by 3 bases and J by 1 base, with 12 bases between. The CDR3 loop is CSVEFGGGNTEAFF. The CDR3 coding sequence is TGCAGCGTTGAGTTTGGGGGCGGGAACACTGAAGCTTTCTTT. Full variable domain (outside the CDR3, taken from reference TRBV29-1 and TRBJ1-1): SAVISQKPSRDICQRGTSLTIQCQVDSQVTMMFWYRQQPGQSLTLIATANQGSEATYESGFVIDKFPISRPNLTFSTLTVSNMSPEDSSIYLCSVEFGGGNTEAFFGQGTRLTVV.

This clonotype was detected a few times. A much bigger clone sits one base away, suggesting this may be a read error. V and J are TRBV28 and TRBJ2-1; D not certain. This CDR3 spans 15 amino acids. CDR1 MDHEN and CDR2 SYDVKM come from the germline V gene. Trimming cost V 6 bases and J 0 bases, with 12 bases left between them. The CDR3 sequence is CASSSAASSYNEQFF. CDR3 nucleotides: TGTGCCAGCAGCTCTGCGGCGAGCTCCTACAATGAGCAGTTCTTC.

This clonotype was recorded many times. This chain joins TRBV10-3 and TRBJ2-7, with unresolved D. The V end lost 2 bases, the J end lost 0 bases, and 8 bases lay between the germline ends. Germline V gene data show CDR1 as ENHRY and CDR2 as SYGVKD. The CDR3 length is 14 residues. CDR3 coding DNA: TGTGCCATCAGTGAGAATTCCTTCTCCTACGAGCAGTACTTC. It codes for CAISENSFSYEQYF.

This clonotype has a count of ten or more. The rearrangement links TRBV12-3 or TRBV12-4 to TRBJ1-1; D remains ambiguous. CDR3 length: 13 residues. Trimming cost V 1 base and J 2 bases, with 5 bases left between them. CDR3 DNA: TGTGCCAGCAGTTTAGAACCTAACACTGAAGCTTTCTTT. It specifies CASSLEPNTEAFF.

This clonotype was counted once. The rearrangement uses TRBV20-1 and TRBJ2-1; 8 nucleotides match TRBD2. The CDR3 is 12 residues long. Germline V CDR1 and CDR2: DFQATT, SNEGSKA (reference sequence). V lost 3 bases, J lost 9 bases, and 4 bases stayed unmatched. The CDR3 is CSARGLVGEQFF. The CDR3 DNA sequence: TGCAGTGCTAGGGGACTAGTGGGTGAGCAGTTCTTC.

This clonotype was seen a single time. CDR3: CASSLRQGPLNTEAFF. CDR3 nucleotide sequence: TGTGCCAGCAGTCTCCGACAGGGGCCCTTGAACACTGAAGCTTTCTTT. The chain is built from TRBV9 and TRBJ1-1, with 8 nucleotides matching TRBD1. The trim removed 5 bases at V and 0 bases at J, leaving 9 bases unmatched. This CDR3 comprises 16 residues. The germline V gene encodes CDR1 SGDLS and CDR2 YYNGEE. The full variable domain, with the rest looked up from reference TRBV9 and TRBJ1-1, is DSGVTQTPKHLITATGQRVTLRCSPRSGDLSVYWYQQSLDQGLQFLIQYYNGEERAKGNILERFSAQQFPDLHSELNLSSLELGDSALYFCASSLRQGPLNTEAFFGQGTRLTVV.